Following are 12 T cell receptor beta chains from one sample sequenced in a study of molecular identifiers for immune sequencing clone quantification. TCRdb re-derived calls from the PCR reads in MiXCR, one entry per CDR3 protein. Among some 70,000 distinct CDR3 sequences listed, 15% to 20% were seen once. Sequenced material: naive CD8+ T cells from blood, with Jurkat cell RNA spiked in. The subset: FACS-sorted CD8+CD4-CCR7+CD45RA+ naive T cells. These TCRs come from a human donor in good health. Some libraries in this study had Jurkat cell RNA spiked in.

This CDR3 reads CASSQTSAEQFF. CDR3 nucleotides: TGTGCCAGCAGTCAGACTTCGGCTGAGCAGTTCTTC. The chain couples TRBV13 to TRBJ2-1; D gene unclear. The CDR3 loop spans 12 amino acids. Trimming shortened V by 6 bases and J by 9 bases, and 12 bases separated the two germline ends. Germline CDR1 is PRHDT and CDR2 is FYEKMQ (reference sequence).

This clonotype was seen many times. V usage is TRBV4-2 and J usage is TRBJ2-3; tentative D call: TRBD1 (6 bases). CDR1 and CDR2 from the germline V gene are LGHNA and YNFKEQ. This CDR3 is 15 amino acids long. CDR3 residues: CATSESGTTLDTQYF. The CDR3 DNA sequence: TGTGCAACCAGCGAATCCGGGACAACTCTAGATACGCAGTATTTT.

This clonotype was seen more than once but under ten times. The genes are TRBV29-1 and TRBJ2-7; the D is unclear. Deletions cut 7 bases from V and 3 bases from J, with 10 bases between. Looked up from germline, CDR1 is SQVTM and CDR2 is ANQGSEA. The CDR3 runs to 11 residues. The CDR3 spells CSGMADYEQYF. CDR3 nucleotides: TGCAGCGGAATGGCTGACTACGAGCAGTACTTC.

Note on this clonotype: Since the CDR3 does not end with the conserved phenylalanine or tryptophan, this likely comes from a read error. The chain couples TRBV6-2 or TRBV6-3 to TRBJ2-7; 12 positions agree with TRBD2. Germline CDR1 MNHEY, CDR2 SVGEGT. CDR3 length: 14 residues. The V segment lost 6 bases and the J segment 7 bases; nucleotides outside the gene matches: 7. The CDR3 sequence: CASSPTSGSGEQYL. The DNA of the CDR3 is TGTGCCAGCAGCCCGACTAGCGGGAGTGGTGAGCAGTACCTC.

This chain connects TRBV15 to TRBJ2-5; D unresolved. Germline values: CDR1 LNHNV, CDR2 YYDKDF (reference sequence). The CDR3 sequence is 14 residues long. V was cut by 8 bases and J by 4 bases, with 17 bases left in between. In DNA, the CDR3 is TGTGCCACCCGCTCTGGCTTTTCTGGAGAGACCCAGTACTTC. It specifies CATRSGFSGETQYF.

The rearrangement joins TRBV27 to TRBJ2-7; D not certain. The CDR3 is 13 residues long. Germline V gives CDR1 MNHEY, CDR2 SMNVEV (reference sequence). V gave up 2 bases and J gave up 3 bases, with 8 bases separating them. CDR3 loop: CASSLISDYEQYF. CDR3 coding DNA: TGTGCCAGCAGTTTAATCTCGGACTACGAGCAGTACTTC.

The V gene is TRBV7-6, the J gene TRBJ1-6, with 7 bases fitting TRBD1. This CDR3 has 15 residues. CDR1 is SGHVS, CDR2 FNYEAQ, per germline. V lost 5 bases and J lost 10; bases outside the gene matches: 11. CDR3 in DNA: TGTGCCAGCAGCGCCTCAGGGGGGTCGGGATCACCCCTCCACTTT. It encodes CASSASGGSGSPLHF.

CDR3 protein: CASSSTRAAQYF. For the CDR3, the DNA is TGTGCCAGCAGTTCTACCAGGGCGGCCCAGTACTTC. This chain joins TRBV12-3 or TRBV12-4 and TRBJ2-5; D is perhaps TRBD1 (5 bases). With 4 bases removed from V and 9 bases from J, the gap between germline ends came to 12 bases. The CDR3 spans 12 residues.

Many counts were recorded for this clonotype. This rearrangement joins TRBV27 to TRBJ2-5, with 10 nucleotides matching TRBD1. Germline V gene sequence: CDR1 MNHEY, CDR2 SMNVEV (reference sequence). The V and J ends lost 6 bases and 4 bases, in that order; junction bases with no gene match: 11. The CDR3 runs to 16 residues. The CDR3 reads CASSSEPGQGRETQYF. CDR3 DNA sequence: TGTGCCAGCAGCTCTGAACCGGGACAGGGGAGAGAGACCCAGTACTTC.

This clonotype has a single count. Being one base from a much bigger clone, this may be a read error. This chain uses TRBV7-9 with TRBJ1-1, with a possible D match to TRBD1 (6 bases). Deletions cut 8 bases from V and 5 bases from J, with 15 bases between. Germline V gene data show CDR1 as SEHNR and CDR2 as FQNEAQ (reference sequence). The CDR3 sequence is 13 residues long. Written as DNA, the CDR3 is TGTGCCAGCGGCTCACTACAGGGAACTGAAGCTTTCTTT. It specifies CASGSLQGTEAFF.

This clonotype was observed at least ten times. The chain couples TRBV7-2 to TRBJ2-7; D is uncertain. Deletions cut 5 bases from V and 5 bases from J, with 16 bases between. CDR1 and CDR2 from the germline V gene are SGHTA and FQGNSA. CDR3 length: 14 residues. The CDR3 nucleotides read TGTGCCAGCAGCCTACCCAACCTCGACCACGAGCAGTACTTC. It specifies CASSLPNLDHEQYF.

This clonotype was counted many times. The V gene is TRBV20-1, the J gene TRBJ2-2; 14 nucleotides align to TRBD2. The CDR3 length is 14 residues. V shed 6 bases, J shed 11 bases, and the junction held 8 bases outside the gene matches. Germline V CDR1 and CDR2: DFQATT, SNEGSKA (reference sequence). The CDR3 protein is CSARGLAGDHELFF. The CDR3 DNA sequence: TGCAGTGCCAGGGGACTAGCGGGGGATCATGAGCTGTTTTTT.